Each of the 27 T cell receptor beta chains below was sequenced from the same sample in a study of T-cell reconstitution after alpha-beta-depleted transplantation in children. Preparing the TCRbeta library involved the use of unique molecular identifiers. TCRdb used MiXCR to reprocess the PCR reads, holding one entry per CDR3 protein. The repertoire consists of around 600,000 distinct CDR3 sequences, with 20% to 25% occurring once and the leading ten covering 12% to 15%. The source was PBMCs, mostly from graft donor cells, collected 360 days after TCRalphabeta/CD19-depleted stem cell transplant. These receptors originate from a boy under two years old who had a stem cell transplant for acute myeloid leukemia, so the T cells may come from the graft donor.

The chain has TRBV20-1 and TRBJ2-7; TRBD2 matches at 8 bases. The V and J ends lost 3 bases and 3 bases, in that order; junction bases with no gene match: 4. Germline values: CDR1 DFQATT, CDR2 SNEGSKA (reference sequence). The CDR3 has 13 amino acids. The CDR3 loop reads CSASVRGVYEQYV. The CDR3 DNA reads TGCAGTGCTAGTGTGCGGGGGGTCTACGAGCAGTACGTC.

This clonotype was recorded at least ten times. The chain is built from TRBV3-1 and TRBJ1-4; D is ambiguous. Trimming cost V 2 bases and J 2 bases, with 6 bases left between them. CDR3 length: 14 residues. Germline CDR1 reads LGHDT; CDR2 reads YNNKEL (reference sequence). CDR3 region: CASSQQYTNEKLFF. The DNA for the CDR3 is TGTGCCAGCAGCCAACAGTACACTAATGAAAAACTGTTTTTT.

This clonotype was observed a few times. The CDR3 nucleotides are TGTGCCAGCAGACCCGGAATCCTAGGGGATGAGCAGTTCTTC. This translates into CASRPGILGDEQFF. The chain combines TRBV12-3 or TRBV12-4 with TRBJ2-1; D perhaps matches TRBD1 (5 bases). This CDR3 is built from 14 residues. V was trimmed by 6 bases and J by 8 bases, leaving 17 bases between them.

The genes are TRBV20-1 and TRBJ1-2; a possible D gene is TRBD1 (5 bases). Germline V gene sequence: CDR1 DFQATT, CDR2 SNEGSKA (reference sequence). CDR3 length: 12 amino acids. V lost 6 bases and J lost 3, with 11 bases in between. The DNA of the CDR3 is TGCAGTGCCCAGACAGTGTACTATGGCTACACCTTC. Translating gives CSAQTVYYGYTF.

To note about this clonotype: The junction shows a germline mismatch at one end, possibly a read error. V usage is TRBV27 and J usage is TRBJ1-2; tentatively, D is TRBD1 (6 bases). Per the germline V gene, CDR1 is MNHEY and CDR2 is SMNVEV (reference sequence). The CDR3 is made up of 15 amino acids. The CDR3 is CASSLSGARWEGYTF. The CDR3 DNA follows: TGTGCCAGCAGTCTATCAGGGGCCCGGTGGGAGGGCTACACCTTC.

This clonotype was detected ten times or more. The rearrangement links TRBV25-1 to TRBJ2-5; 8 positions match TRBD1. V lost 4 bases, J lost 2 bases, and 6 bases stayed unmatched. This CDR3 is 15 amino acids long. Germline V gene sequence: CDR1 MGHDK, CDR2 SYGVNS. The CDR3 region is CASSAGQVAQETQYF. The CDR3 DNA sequence: TGTGCCAGCAGTGCGGGACAGGTTGCACAAGAGACCCAGTACTTC. Filled out from reference TRBV25-1 and TRBJ2-5, the complete variable domain reads EADIYQTPRYLVIGTGKKITLECSQTMGHDKMYWYQQDPGMELHLIHYSYGVNSTEKGDLSSESTVSRIRTEHFPLTLESARPSHTSQYLCASSAGQVAQETQYFGPGTRLLVL.

This clonotype was picked up a small number of times. The V call is TRBV5-1, the J call TRBJ2-7; 8 positions match TRBD1. Germline V lookup: CDR1 SGHRS, CDR2 YFSETQ. V lost 0 bases, J lost 1 base, and 3 bases stayed unmatched. The CDR3 spans 15 residues. This chain's CDR3 is CASSLGTGSSYEQYF. DNA of the CDR3: TGCGCCAGCAGCTTGGGGACAGGGTCTTCCTACGAGCAGTACTTC.

CDR3 in amino acids: CARPSSSGANVLTF. The CDR3 DNA reads TGTGCCAGGCCCTCGAGCTCTGGGGCCAACGTCCTGACTTTC. J is TRBJ2-6 and V is TRBV7-9; D uncertain. Trimming stripped 9 bases from V and 0 bases from J, with 9 bases between. Germline CDR1 SEHNR, CDR2 FQNEAQ (reference sequence). The CDR3 covers 14 residues. The full variable domain, its missing parts supplied by reference TRBV7-9 and TRBJ2-6, is DTGVSQNPRHKITKRGQNVTFRCDPISEHNRLYWYRQTLGQGPEFLTYFQNEAQLEKSRLLSDRFSAERPKGSFSTLEIQRTEQGDSAMYLCARPSSSGANVLTFGAGSRLTVL.

The gene calls are TRBV5-1 and TRBJ2-1; D ambiguous. The germline V gene encodes CDR1 SGHRS and CDR2 YFSETQ. This CDR3 spans 13 amino acids. The germline V and J ends were trimmed by 0 bases and 12 bases, with 13 bases remaining between them. In DNA form, the CDR3 reads TGCGCCAGCAGCTTGGACTCCCGGCAACGGCAGTTCTTC. Translation: CASSLDSRQRQFF. The complete variable domain, with remaining parts taken from reference TRBV5-1 and TRBJ2-1, reads KAGVTQTPRYLIKTRGQQVTLSCSPISGHRSVSWYQQTPGQGLQFLFEYFSETQRNKGNFPGRFSGRQFSNSRSEMNVSTLELGDSALYLCASSLDSRQRQFFGPGTRLTVL.

The chain links TRBV7-8 to TRBJ2-3; a possible D gene is TRBD1 (6 bases). V gave up 6 bases and J gave up 1 base, with 11 bases separating them. Germline lookup yields CDR1 SGHVS and CDR2 FQNEAQ. CDR3 length: 14 amino acids. DNA of the CDR3: TGTGCCAGCAGGATGACAGGACGCACAGATACGCAGTATTTT. Encoded protein: CASRMTGRTDTQYF.

This chain joins TRBV20-1 and TRBJ2-2; D not resolved. V lost 3 bases, J lost 0 bases, and 11 bases lay in between. CDR3 length: 15 residues. In germline, CDR1 is DFQATT, CDR2 SNEGSKA (reference sequence). CDR3 in DNA: TGCAGTGCTAGGGCCGTTGAAGCGAACACCGGGGAGCTGTTTTTT. Translation gives CSARAVEANTGELFF.

This rearrangement joins TRBV20-1 to TRBJ2-1, with 12 bases lining up with TRBD2. The CDR3 extends over 14 amino acids. V shed 6 bases and J 6 bases; nucleotides not matched to a gene: 6. CDR1 is DFQATT and CDR2 is SNEGSKA in the germline V gene (reference sequence). CDR3 amino acids: CSAIPSGGANEQFF. The CDR3 DNA is TGCAGTGCCATACCTAGCGGGGGGGCCAATGAGCAGTTCTTC.

This clonotype was seen repeatedly, ten times or more. The chain is built from TRBV7-2 and TRBJ2-3; D is possibly TRBD2 (5 bases). The germline V gene encodes CDR1 SGHTA and CDR2 FQGNSA. Trimming left V 4 bases short and J 1 base short, with 15 bases between. This CDR3 contains 16 residues. The DNA for the CDR3 is TGTGCCAGCAGCTCAGGACTGGCAGCCGGCACAGATACGCAGTATTTT. Translated, it gives CASSSGLAAGTDTQYF.

Notes on this clonotype: A much larger clone differs from this one at a single base, so this may be a read error. The CDR3 does not end in the conserved phenylalanine or tryptophan, so this is likely a read error. This chain uses TRBV6-2 or TRBV6-3 with TRBJ1-1; D remains ambiguous. V was trimmed by 5 bases and J by 3 bases, leaving 7 bases between them. The germline CDR1 and CDR2 sequences are MNHEY and SVGEGT. CDR3 size: 12 residues. This CDR3 reads CASSTRDTEAFY. The DNA of the CDR3 is TGTGCCAGCAGTACCCGGGACACTGAAGCTTTCTAT.

The chain carries TRBV18 and TRBJ2-1; 10 bases match TRBD2. This CDR3 is built from 15 residues. The germline V gene has CDR1 KGHSH and CDR2 LQKENI. V lost 3 bases to trimming and J lost 3 bases; unmatched junction nucleotides: 2. The CDR3 protein is CASSPGLAIYNEQFF. For the CDR3, the DNA is TGTGCCAGCTCACCGGGACTAGCGATCTACAATGAGCAGTTCTTC.

V gene TRBV30 combines with J gene TRBJ2-5; 10 bases are shared with TRBD2. Germline trimming cut 5 bases from V and 6 bases from J; bases unmatched to any gene: 6. The V gene's germline CDR1 is GTSNPN and CDR2 SVGIG (reference sequence). CDR3 length: 13 amino acids. Written as DNA, the CDR3 is TGTGCCTGGGAAAGCGGGGGGGGGAAGACCCAGTACTTC. Translated: CAWESGGGKTQYF.

This clonotype was seen a few times. The chain links TRBV7-2 to TRBJ2-1, with 13 bases that match TRBD2. The trim removed 1 base at V and 5 bases at J, leaving 2 bases unmatched. CDR3 length: 16 amino acids. The germline gives CDR1 SGHTA, CDR2 FQGNSA. CDR3 residues: CASSLGLAGGDNEQFF. The DNA of the CDR3 is TGTGCCAGCAGCTTAGGACTAGCGGGGGGAGACAATGAGCAGTTCTTC.

In its sample, this clonotype was seen many times. The CDR3 sequence: CSASTSLETQYF. In DNA, the CDR3 is TGCAGCGCCTCGACTAGCTTAGAGACCCAGTACTTC. The chain has TRBV29-1 and TRBJ2-5, with 7 nucleotides matching TRBD2. Per germline, CDR1 SQVTM and CDR2 ANQGSEA. The length of the CDR3 is 12 residues. V was clipped by 7 bases and J by 4 bases; unmatched bases: 6.

The chain couples TRBV20-1 to TRBJ1-1; D not certain. Trimming left V 6 bases short and J 0 bases short, with 20 bases between. CDR1 and CDR2 (germline): DFQATT, SNEGSKA (reference sequence). There are 16 residues in the CDR3. The CDR3 loop is CSAKDRKQLMNTEAFF. In DNA form, the CDR3 reads TGCAGTGCAAAAGACCGCAAACAACTTATGAACACTGAAGCTTTCTTT.

Points on this clonotype: As the CDR3 is not closed by the conserved phenylalanine or tryptophan, this likely results from a read error. The chain employs TRBV4-3 and TRBJ1-1, with TRBD1 matching 9 bases. Germline V CDR1 and CDR2: LGHNA, YSLEER. Trimming at V came to 4 bases and at J to 11 bases, leaving 8 bases not matched to a gene. This CDR3 is built from 13 residues. CDR3 protein: CASSLGQGDKAFL. For the CDR3, the DNA is TGCGCCAGCAGCCTGGGACAGGGAGATAAGGCTTTCCTT.

The chain combines TRBV29-1 with TRBJ1-5, with 10 bases aligning to TRBD1. Germline CDR1 SQVTM, CDR2 ANQGSEA. This CDR3 is built from 13 residues. J lost 3 bases, V lost 6 bases, and 2 bases had no gene match. The CDR3 is CSVDRGINQPQHF. The CDR3 region has the DNA TGCAGCGTGGACAGGGGGATCAATCAGCCCCAGCATTTT.

The chain combines TRBV5-5 with TRBJ2-3; D may be TRBD1 (5 bases). Trimming shortened V by 1 base and J by 1 base, and 10 bases separated the two germline ends. The germline CDR1 and CDR2 sequences are SGHKS and YYEKEE (reference sequence). This CDR3 has 15 amino acids. CDR3 in amino acids: CASSLRGWGTDTQYF. The CDR3 DNA reads as TGTGCCAGCAGCTTGAGGGGATGGGGCACAGATACGCAGTATTTT.

This chain joins TRBV30 and TRBJ2-4; 7 bases fit TRBD1. The germline V gene has CDR1 GTSNPN and CDR2 SVGIG (reference sequence). The trim removed 0 bases at V and 10 bases at J, leaving 6 bases unmatched. There are 13 residues in the CDR3. CDR3 DNA sequence: TGTGCCTGGAGTGTTGGTGGGACAGCAATTCAGTACTTC. Translated: CAWSVGGTAIQYF.

This clonotype was seen at least ten times. The V and J genes are TRBV7-2 and TRBJ2-7; TRBD2 aligns across 12 bases. Germline V gene lookup returns CDR1 SGHTA and CDR2 FQGNSA. Losses at the gene ends were 5 bases for V and 3 bases for J; bases not matched to a gene: 2. CDR3 length: 14 residues. CDR3 sequence: CASSPSGGDYEQYF. The CDR3 nucleotides read TGTGCCAGCAGCCCTAGCGGGGGGGACTACGAGCAGTACTTC.

This clonotype showed up just a few times. The chain joins TRBV7-9 to TRBJ1-1; maybe TRBD1 (6 bases). The V end was cut by 8 bases, the J end by 4 bases, with 20 bases between. Germline V gene lookup returns CDR1 SEHNR and CDR2 FQNEAQ (reference sequence). The CDR3 is 15 residues long. This CDR3 reads CASRFFAGEGTEAFF. CDR3 sequence (DNA): TGTGCCAGCCGGTTCTTCGCAGGGGAAGGCACTGAAGCTTTCTTT. The whole variable domain, remainder taken from reference TRBV7-9 and TRBJ1-1, is DTGVSQNPRHKITKRGQNVTFRCDPISEHNRLYWYRQTLGQGPEFLTYFQNEAQLEKSRLLSDRFSAERPKGSFSTLEIQRTEQGDSAMYLCASRFFAGEGTEAFFGQGTRLTVV.

This clonotype was counted a few times. CDR3 loop: CSATSLGGGPDNNEQFF. CDR3 coding DNA: TGCAGTGCCACCTCCCTGGGCGGGGGGCCGGACAACAATGAGCAGTTCTTC. J is TRBJ2-1 and V is TRBV20-1; 8 nucleotides agree with TRBD2. After removal of 6 bases from V and 5 bases from J, the junction contained 18 bases not matched to a gene. CDR1 DFQATT and CDR2 SNEGSKA come from the germline V gene (reference sequence). The CDR3 spans 17 residues.

The V gene is TRBV4-3, the J gene TRBJ1-4; D is uncertain. Germline V CDR1 and CDR2: LGHNA, YSLEER. The V and J ends lost 1 base and 8 bases respectively, with 14 bases between them. The CDR3 is 15 residues long. CDR3 loop: CASSQVPGRREKLFF. The CDR3 DNA is TGCGCCAGCAGCCAAGTCCCCGGCAGGAGAGAAAAACTGTTTTTT.